This T cell receptor (beta chain) was sequenced for a study of T cells after somatic rescue of genetic block. Profiled with immunoSEQ multiplex PCR; TCRdb holds only in-frame clones, not every one. The sample lists roughly 13,000 clones, over 60% occurring once. Sample: peripheral blood mononuclear cells (PBMCs). The TCR comes from a boy aged 10-17 years.

The CDR3, as DNA: TGTGCCAGCAGTTTAAAGGCAGCATATGGCTACACCTTC. Translating it yields CASSLKAAYGYTF. The chain joins TRBV27 to TRBJ1-2; unclear D gene. Per germline, CDR1 MNHEY and CDR2 SMNVEV (reference sequence). CDR3 length: 13 amino acids. V lost 2 bases and J lost 5, with 9 bases in between.